What follows are 10 T cell receptor beta chains derived from one specimen sequenced in a study of beta chain features in type 1 diabetes. Expressed TCRB transcripts were sequenced, since all the RNA that had been isolated was reverse transcribed. Generated by immunoSEQ multiplex PCR, the TCRdb table keeps only in-frame clones and is missing some. Among 40,000 to 45,000 clones listed, approximately 49% were seen once. Sequencing was carried out using central memory CD4+ T cells from blood. The origin of the receptors is a woman between 18 and 30 years old in good health.

The chain employs TRBV19 and TRBJ1-5, with 8 bases aligning to TRBD1. The V gene's germline CDR1 is LNHDA and CDR2 SQIVND (reference sequence). J lost 0 bases, V lost 2 bases, and 6 bases had no gene match. This CDR3 comprises 17 residues. The CDR3 region is CASSIPDRVYSNQPQHF. The CDR3 region has the DNA TGTGCCAGTAGTATACCGGACAGGGTTTATAGCAATCAGCCCCAGCATTTT.

This chain joins TRBV19 and TRBJ2-5; TRBD1 aligns across 10 bases. The J call is in doubt because the DNA end fits TRBJ2-7 better. The CDR3 covers 16 residues. CDR1 and CDR2 (germline): LNHDA, SQIVND (reference sequence). CDR3 residues: CASSRSLGQGIYEQYF. The CDR3 DNA reads TGTGCCAGTAGTAGATCACTGGGACAGGGGATTTACGAGCAGTACTTC.

This chain connects TRBV30 to TRBJ2-5; D remains ambiguous. CDR3 length: 13 amino acids. Germline CDR1 is GTSNPN and CDR2 is SVGIG (reference sequence). The V gene lost 2 bases and the J gene lost 9 bases, with 16 bases spanning the gap. The CDR3 region is CAWSTQTGGPQYF. CDR3 bases: TGTGCCTGGAGTACCCAGACTGGCGGTCCCCAGTACTTC.

This clone was counted a few times. The V gene is TRBV6-5, the J gene TRBJ2-1, with a tentative D call TRBD2 (5 bases). V lost 5 bases, J lost 8 bases, and 10 bases lay in between. Per germline, CDR1 MNHEY and CDR2 SVGAGI. The CDR3 sequence is 12 residues long. CDR3 sequence reads: CASSEEGYEQFF. The CDR3 DNA is TGTGCCAGCAGTGAAGAGGGCTATGAGCAGTTCTTC.

Only a few counts were recorded for this clone. The J gene is TRBJ1-1, the V gene TRBV6-5; 7 bases fit TRBD1. The V segment lost 10 bases and the J segment 9 bases; nucleotides outside the gene matches: 14. This CDR3 spans 13 amino acids. Germline V gives CDR1 MNHEY, CDR2 SVGAGI. The CDR3 region has the DNA TGTGCCACCGAAACAGGGGTTATGAAGAAAGCTTTCTTT. Amino acids: CATETGVMKKAFF.

The chain combines TRBV7-9 with TRBJ2-6, with a possible D match to TRBD2 (6 bases). The CDR3 runs to 16 residues. Germline V gene data show CDR1 as SEHNR and CDR2 as FQNEAQ (reference sequence). V was pared by 2 bases and J by 1 base, with 9 bases between. This CDR3 is CASSLTGRSGANVLTF. CDR3 nucleotide sequence: TGTGCCAGCAGCTTAACGGGGAGGTCTGGGGCCAACGTCCTGACTTTC.

The chain links TRBV4-2 to TRBJ2-7; 11 nucleotides match TRBD2. Germline V gene lookup returns CDR1 LGHNA and CDR2 YNFKEQ. J lost 5 bases, V lost 8 bases, and 23 bases had no gene match. This CDR3 is 19 amino acids long. CDR3 in amino acids: CASSSRPAILAGVLHEQYF. DNA for the CDR3: TGTGCCAGCTCCTCAAGACCCGCGATACTAGCGGGAGTTCTACACGAGCAGTACTTC.

This clone occurred once. The chain couples TRBV28 to TRBJ1-2; 7 nucleotides match TRBD1. CDR1 and CDR2 (germline): MDHEN, SYDVKM. J was trimmed by 4 bases and V by 5 bases; bases with no gene match: 13. This CDR3 has 16 amino acids. CDR3: CASSPTSQGVFYGYTF. DNA of the CDR3: TGTGCCAGCAGTCCGACGTCCCAGGGGGTATTCTATGGCTACACCTTC.

The chain is built from TRBV27 and TRBJ2-7; a weak D match, TRBD1 (5 bases). V lost 6 bases and J lost 3, with 9 bases in between. Germline V gives CDR1 MNHEY, CDR2 SMNVEV (reference sequence). This CDR3 region has 12 residues. The CDR3 protein is CASRTALYEQYF. CDR3 nucleotides: TGTGCCAGCAGGACAGCTCTCTACGAGCAGTACTTC.

J is TRBJ1-2 and V is TRBV15, with D perhaps TRBD1 (6 bases). Trimming left V 6 bases short and J 7 bases short, with 18 bases between. The CDR3 totals 14 residues. Germline lookup yields CDR1 LNHNV and CDR2 YYDKDF (reference sequence). The CDR3 DNA is TGTGCCACCAGTATGACAGGTGGTATGTCTGGCTACACCTTC. This translates into CATSMTGGMSGYTF.